This T cell receptor (beta chain) was sequenced during a study of CD8+CD57+ T cells in acquired aplastic anemia. Profiling of TCR beta VDJ combinations and CDR3 sequences used genomic DNA as template. TCRdb used MiXCR to reprocess the reads, holding one entry per CDR3 protein. The sample has 400,000 to 450,000 distinct CDR3 sequences; roughly 68% are singletons. CDR1 is LNHDA and CDR2 is SQIVND in the germline V gene (reference sequence). CDR3 length: 15 amino acids. Trimming stripped 6 bases from V and 1 base from J, with 15 bases between. The clonotype was recovered from a human donor in good health, serving as a control. What was sequenced was sorted CD4+, CD8+, or CD8+CD57+ T cells (not recorded which) from PBMCs. This chain connects TRBV19 to TRBJ1-1, with D unclear. The CDR3 DNA reads TGTGCCAGTAGCTTCCCCGGTAGGCCGAACACTGAAGCTTTCTTT. Translation gives CASSFPGRPNTEAFF.